This is a list of T cell receptor beta chains from one sample in a study of T cell repertoires in cytomegalovirus infection. TCRdb re-analysed the reads in MiXCR, keeping a single row per CDR3 protein. The sample has approximately 500,000 distinct CDR3 sequences, 15% to 20% seen once. The specimen sequenced was CD8+ T cells from PBMCs. The receptor set was obtained from a human donor in good health (CMV status not recorded). Some clones in this sample may be carry-over from other donors' samples. Each CDR3 is given with its conserved first and last residue. D genes are given only for firm matches. Some rows mark clone size as missing; the rest say once, few, many or name a class of expanded clone.

.	TRBJ2-2	.	16	TRBV5-5	CASSFPLGSNTGELFF	TGTGCCAGCAGCTTTCCCTTGGGATCGAACACCGGGGAGCTGTTTTTT
.	TRBJ2-3	many	15	TRBV6-6	CASSEGSFGTDTQYF	TGTGCCAGCAGCGAAGGTAGTTTCGGCACAGATACGCAGTATTTT
.	TRBJ1-1	.	12	TRBV7-9	CASSPQGSEAFF	TGTGCCAGCAGCCCGCAAGGTTCTGAAGCTTTCTTT
.	TRBJ2-7	.	13	TRBV24-1	CATSRGSTYEQYF	TGTGCCACGAGCCGGGGGTCAACCTACGAGCAGTACTTC
TRBD2	TRBJ2-1	many	15	TRBV6-1	CASSDPGLAAEGQFF	TGTGCCAGCAGTGACCCGGGACTAGCGGCGGAGGGGCAGTTCTTC
.	TRBJ1-1	many	12	TRBV7-9	CASSGRDTEAFF	TGTGCCTCCTCAGGGCGGGACACTGAAGCTTTCTTT
TRBD2	TRBJ2-7	many	16	TRBV7-8	CASSLVASGFSYEQYF	TGTGCCAGCAGCTTAGTTGCTAGCGGGTTCTCCTACGAGCAGTACTTC
TRBD1	TRBJ2-4	.	13	TRBV20-1	CSATGTEKNIQYF	TGCAGTGCTACTGGGACAGAGAAAAACATTCAGTACTTC
.	TRBJ2-2	many	14	TRBV10-3	CAISAPQWAGELFF	TGTGCCATCAGTGCCCCTCAGTGGGCCGGGGAGCTGTTTTTT
TRBD1	TRBJ1-1	many	15	TRBV4-1	CASSQPGQGGTEAFF	TGCGCCAGCAGCCAGCCGGGACAGGGAGGGACTGAAGCTTTCTTT
.	TRBJ1-6	.	17	TRBV20-1	CSARDTGTYLANSPLHF	TGCAGTGCTAGAGATACCGGGACCTATCTGGCTAATTCACCCCTCCACTTT
TRBD1	TRBJ1-1	few	13	TRBV27	CASSTYGQGEAFF	TGTGCCAGCAGTACCTACGGACAGGGTGAAGCTTTCTTT
.	TRBJ2-3	many	15	TRBV14	CASSQDGVITDTQYF	TGTGCCAGCAGCCAAGATGGAGTGATCACAGATACGCAGTATTTT
TRBD1	TRBJ2-3	many	15	TRBV11-2	CASSVRDSLSDTQYF	TGTGCCAGCAGCGTCCGGGACAGCCTTTCGGATACGCAGTATTTT
TRBD2	TRBJ2-1	many	15	TRBV7-9	CASSRLAGANHEQFF	TGTGCCAGCAGCCGCCTAGCGGGGGCGAACCATGAGCAGTTCTTC
.	TRBJ1-4	.	14	TRBV20-1	CSARETGAGEKLFF	TGCAGTGCTAGAGAGACGGGGGCCGGTGAAAAACTGTTTTTT
.	TRBJ1-6	.	15	TRBV2	CASSDEGLEGSPLHF	TGTGCCAGCAGTGATGAGGGTCTGGAGGGATCACCCCTCCACTTT
.	TRBJ2-5	.	16	TRBV3-1	CASSQTSSGAFETQYF	TGTGCCAGCAGCCAAACTTCGTCAGGGGCATTTGAGACCCAGTACTTC
.	TRBJ1-2	.	15	TRBV6-8	CARSSGTCNDYGYTF	TGTGCCAGAAGTTCAGGGACATGTAACGACTATGGCTACACCTTC
TRBD1	TRBJ1-2	many	13	TRBV27	CASSLSTGSGYTF	TGTGCCAGCAGCCTATCGACAGGGAGCGGCTACACCTTC
.	TRBJ2-2	.	13	TRBV5-3	CASQGREKRELFF	TGTGCCAGCCAGGGCAGGGAGAAGAGGGAGCTGTTTTTT
.	TRBJ1-1	few	11	TRBV20-1	CSALRVTEAFF	TGCAGTGCTCTCAGGGTCACTGAAGCTTTCTTT
TRBD2	TRBJ2-7	.	15	TRBV20-1	CSARATSGGFYEQYF	TGCAGTGCTAGAGCAACTAGCGGGGGGTTCTACGAGCAGTACTTC
TRBD1	TRBJ1-1	.	14	TRBV28	CASSLSEGAVGAFF	TGTGCCAGCAGTTTATCTGAGGGGGCGGTGGGAGCTTTCTTT
.	TRBJ1-1	.	12	TRBV25-1	CASSDEVTEAFF	TGTGCCAGCAGTGATGAAGTAACTGAAGCTTTCTTT
.	TRBJ2-2	.	15	TRBV4-1	CASSQDFWITGELFF	TGCGCCAGCAGCCAAGATTTTTGGATCACCGGGGAGCTGTTTTTT
.	TRBJ1-2	few	17	TRBV15	CATSRDSVASRDYGYTF	TGTGCCACCAGCAGAGATTCAGTAGCCTCTCGCGACTATGGCTACACCTTC
.	TRBJ2-7	.	14	TRBV28	CASSLRDVAYVQYF	TGTGCCAGCAGTTTACGGGACGTTGCCTACGTGCAGTACTTC
.	TRBJ2-5	.	16	TRBV7-4	CASSLAFGQDQETQYF	TGTGCCAGCAGCTTAGCCTTTGGGCAGGACCAAGAGACCCAGTACTTC
TRBD1	TRBJ2-7	once	15	TRBV24-1	CATSGTDRDLNEQYF	TGTGCCACCAGTGGGACCGACAGGGATCTAAATGAGCAGTACTTC
.	TRBJ2-3	.	14	TRBV13	CASSSPGHPYGQYF	TGTGCCAGCAGCTCTCCTGGCCACCCGTACGGGCAGTATTTT
.	TRBJ1-5	.	14	TRBV19	CASSTWAGEQPQHF	TGTGCCAGTAGTACCTGGGCCGGGGAGCAGCCCCAGCATTTT
TRBD1	TRBJ1-4	many	13	TRBV7-3	CASSLRTGDKLFF	TGTGCCAGCAGCTTAAGGACAGGGGACAAACTGTTTTTT
.	TRBJ1-5	many	16	TRBV6-1	CASILVPKSGNQPQHF	TGTGCCAGCATCCTAGTTCCCAAGAGTGGCAATCAGCCCCAGCATTTT
TRBD1	TRBJ1-1	.	15	TRBV9	CASTRRDRTNTEAFF	TGTGCCAGCACTCGGCGGGACAGAACGAACACTGAAGCTTTCTTT
.	TRBJ2-3	few	15	TRBV9	CASSVEGRGGDTQYF	TGTGCCAGCAGCGTAGAAGGCAGGGGTGGAGATACGCAGTATTTT